This is a list of T cell receptor beta chains from one sample in a study of blood T cell repertoires in COVID-19. Libraries were prepared by immunoSEQ multiplex PCR; TCRdb keeps only in-frame clonotypes and omits some of them. The data hold 200,000 to 250,000 clones, with roughly 86% observed a single time. The sequencing input was peripheral blood. Source of these receptors: a woman in her fifties or sixties with acute or convalescent COVID-19. Both conserved end residues are part of each CDR3. Each record gives: J gene, clone size, D gene, V gene, CDR3 DNA, CDR3 protein. D genes are given only for firm matches. Some rows mark clone size as missing; the rest say once, few, many or name a class of expanded clone.

J: TRBJ2-1
size: NA
D: TRBD2
V: TRBV19
DNA: TGTGCCAGTAGCATGAGTGGGGGGGTCTACAATGAGCAGTTCTTC
CDR3: CASSMSGGVYNEQFF

J: TRBJ1-2
size: NA
D: NA
V: TRBV28
DNA: TGTGCCAGCGCAAATATCGGGTATGGCTACACCTTC
CDR3: CASANIGYGYTF

J: TRBJ1-1
size: NA
D: NA
V: TRBV6-5
DNA: TGTGCCAGCAGCCCCTCGGGGGGCAGGACTGAAGCTTTCTTT
CDR3: CASSPSGGRTEAFF

J: TRBJ2-1
size: NA
D: NA
V: TRBV12-3/TRBV12-4
DNA: TGTGCCAGCAGTTCGGGTATGGAGCAGTTCTTC
CDR3: CASSSGMEQFF

J: TRBJ2-7
size: NA
D: TRBD2
V: TRBV28
DNA: TGTGCCAGCAGTACCGGACTAGCGGGATCCTACGAGCAGTACTTC
CDR3: CASSTGLAGSYEQYF

J: TRBJ2-1
size: NA
D: TRBD1
V: TRBV30
DNA: TGTGCCTGGATGGACAGGGGGGAGCAGTTCTTC
CDR3: CAWMDRGEQFF

J: TRBJ2-2
size: NA
D: TRBD2
V: TRBV11-1
DNA: TGTGCCAGCAGCGACCATAGCGGGGGTCTCACCGGGGAGCTGTTTTTT
CDR3: CASSDHSGGLTGELFF

J: TRBJ2-5
size: NA
D: TRBD2
V: TRBV14
DNA: TGTGCCAGCAGCCAAGGGACTAGCGGCCCCTTTAAAGAGACCCAGTACTTC
CDR3: CASSQGTSGPFKETQYF

J: TRBJ2-1
size: few
D: NA
V: TRBV19
DNA: TGTGCCAGTAGTCAATGGACTGGATCCTACAATGAGCAGTTCTTC
CDR3: CASSQWTGSYNEQFF

J: TRBJ1-5
size: few
D: NA
V: TRBV27
DNA: TGTGCCAGCAGTTCGGGATGGAGCAATCAGCCCCAGCATTTT
CDR3: CASSSGWSNQPQHF

J: TRBJ1-3
size: NA
D: NA
V: TRBV7-2
DNA: TGTGCCAGCAGCCTTAGGTCGGTGGGCTTTGGTAGAAACACCATATATTTT
CDR3: CASSLRSVGFGRNTIYF

J: TRBJ2-1
size: NA
D: NA
V: TRBV9
DNA: TGTGCCAGCAGCGTACGGGGAATGAGGGATGAGCAGTTCTTC
CDR3: CASSVRGMRDEQFF

J: TRBJ2-7
size: NA
D: TRBD2
V: TRBV3-1/TRBV3-2
DNA: TGTGCCAGCAGCCAAGGAACATGGCGGGGGGGCCAAGAGCAGTACTTC
CDR3: CASSQGTWRGGQEQYF

J: TRBJ1-2
size: NA
D: NA
V: TRBV27
DNA: TGTGCCAGCAGTACCGGGACACTTTATGGCTACACCTTC
CDR3: CASSTGTLYGYTF

J: TRBJ2-1
size: NA
D: NA
V: TRBV19
DNA: TGTGCCAGTAGTATTAAGCTTCTGAGCGAGCAGTTCTTC
CDR3: CASSIKLLSEQFF

J: TRBJ1-2
size: NA
D: TRBD1
V: TRBV19
DNA: TGTGCCAGTAGTAGGGACAGGGAAGGTGGCTACACCTTC
CDR3: CASSRDREGGYTF

J: TRBJ2-1
size: NA
D: NA
V: TRBV7-6
DNA: TGTGCCAGCAGCCCCTGGACAGACTCCTACAATGAGCAGTTCTTC
CDR3: CASSPWTDSYNEQFF

J: TRBJ1-5
size: once
D: NA
V: TRBV5-1
DNA: TGCGCCAGCAGCTTCACAGGGAGCAATCAGCCCCAGCATTTT
CDR3: CASSFTGSNQPQHF

J: TRBJ1-6
size: NA
D: NA
V: TRBV9
DNA: TGTGCCAGCAACCAAGGACACGCCAGCTCCTATAATTCACCCCTCCACTTT
CDR3: CASNQGHASSYNSPLHF

J: TRBJ2-1
size: NA
D: NA
V: TRBV7-9
DNA: TGTGCCAGCAGCTTAGTGGGGGGAAACAATGAGCAGTTCTTC
CDR3: CASSLVGGNNEQFF

J: TRBJ1-6
size: NA
D: NA
V: TRBV3-1/TRBV3-2
DNA: TGTGCCAGCAGCCCCGTCGGCTCCTATAATTCACCCCTCCACTTT
CDR3: CASSPVGSYNSPLHF

J: TRBJ1-2
size: NA
D: TRBD1
V: TRBV5-1
DNA: TGCGCCAGCAGAACCTTTCCCACTGAGGGACAGTCCTATGGCTACACCTTC
CDR3: CASRTFPTEGQSYGYTF

J: TRBJ2-2
size: once
D: TRBD2
V: TRBV5-1
DNA: TGCGCCAGCAGTTACCGGGAGGGCCAATTGGACACCGGGGAGCTGTTTTTT
CDR3: CASSYREGQLDTGELFF

J: TRBJ2-3
size: NA
D: TRBD2
V: TRBV4-1
DNA: TGCGCCAGCAGCCAAGAGGGGGCTAGCGGGGGCCAAGATACGCAGTATTTT
CDR3: CASSQEGASGGQDTQYF

J: TRBJ2-1
size: NA
D: NA
V: TRBV2
DNA: TGTGCCAGCAAAATCAGGGGCTCCTACAATGAGCAGTTCTTC
CDR3: CASKIRGSYNEQFF

J: TRBJ2-2
size: NA
D: NA
V: TRBV9
DNA: TGTGCCAGCAGCGTAGGTCTTCCCGACACCGGGGAGCTGTTTTTT
CDR3: CASSVGLPDTGELFF

J: TRBJ1-6
size: once
D: NA
V: TRBV25-1
DNA: TGTGCCAGCAGTGAAGCCCTTGGGGGCCCCTATAATTCACCCCTCCACTTT
CDR3: CASSEALGGPYNSPLHF

J: TRBJ2-7
size: NA
D: TRBD2
V: TRBV19
DNA: TGTGCCAGTAGTATAACTAGCGGCTCCTACGAGCAGTACTTC
CDR3: CASSITSGSYEQYF

J: TRBJ1-4
size: NA
D: NA
V: TRBV6-5
DNA: TGTGCCAGCAGTAAAACAGGTTCCAATAATGAAAAACTGTTTTTT
CDR3: CASSKTGSNNEKLFF

J: TRBJ2-7
size: NA
D: TRBD1
V: TRBV28
DNA: TGTGCCAGCAGTCCCGGGACAGAACTAAATGACGAGCAGTACTTC
CDR3: CASSPGTELNDEQYF

J: TRBJ1-3
size: NA
D: NA
V: TRBV6-6
DNA: TGTGCCAGCAGTTACCTTCTAGTCAGCTCTGGAAACACCATATATTTT
CDR3: CASSYLLVSSGNTIYF

J: TRBJ2-1
size: NA
D: NA
V: TRBV4-3
DNA: TGCGCCAGCAGCCAACGAACAGGACATTACAATGAGCAGTTCTTC
CDR3: CASSQRTGHYNEQFF

J: TRBJ2-3
size: NA
D: TRBD2
V: TRBV14
DNA: TGTGCCAGCAGCCAACTAGAGGTCAGGCTCCTAGCGGGCCGGGGGAGCACAGATACGCAGTATTTT
CDR3: CASSQLEVRLLAGRGSTDTQYF

J: TRBJ2-3
size: NA
D: NA
V: TRBV6-5
DNA: TGTGCCAGCAGGCCCTTGCCGGGTGCCACAGATACGCAGTATTTT
CDR3: CASRPLPGATDTQYF

J: TRBJ1-1
size: NA
D: TRBD1
V: TRBV7-3
DNA: TGTGCCAGCAGGCGGGACAGGAGCACTGAAGCTTTCTTT
CDR3: CASRRDRSTEAFF

J: TRBJ2-7
size: NA
D: TRBD1
V: TRBV5-1
DNA: TGCGCCAGCAGCTCGGGACAGGGGGACTACGAGCAGTACTTC
CDR3: CASSSGQGDYEQYF

J: TRBJ2-3
size: once
D: TRBD1
V: TRBV5-1
DNA: TGCGCCAGCAGCACTGGACAGGGGAGGACAGATACGCAGTATTTT
CDR3: CASSTGQGRTDTQYF

J: TRBJ2-6
size: NA
D: TRBD2
V: TRBV19
DNA: TGTGCCAGTAGTATAGGCGGGGGAGGTAGGTCTGGGGCCAACGTCCTGACTTTC
CDR3: CASSIGGGGRSGANVLTF

J: TRBJ2-5
size: NA
D: NA
V: TRBV20-1
DNA: TGCAGTGGGACTGGGCAAGAGACCCAGTACTTC
CDR3: CSGTGQETQYF

J: TRBJ1-1
size: NA
D: NA
V: TRBV7-2
DNA: TGTGCCAGCAGCACAGACCCGACGGTGAACACTGAAGCTTTCTTT
CDR3: CASSTDPTVNTEAFF

J: TRBJ2-7
size: NA
D: TRBD2
V: TRBV5-1
DNA: TGCGCCAGCAGCTTGGGACTAGCGGGAGCCTACGAGCAGTACTTC
CDR3: CASSLGLAGAYEQYF

J: TRBJ1-2
size: NA
D: NA
V: TRBV3-1/TRBV3-2
DNA: TGTGCCAGCACCAGTCGGGGAGCTAACTATGGCTACACCTTC
CDR3: CASTSRGANYGYTF

J: TRBJ1-5
size: NA
D: NA
V: TRBV4-1
DNA: TGCGCCAGCAGCCAAGGGACTTATATAAGGGAGGCGGGCAATCAGCCCCAGCATTTT
CDR3: CASSQGTYIREAGNQPQHF

J: TRBJ1-5
size: NA
D: TRBD1
V: TRBV19
DNA: TGTGCCAGTAGTGTCAGGAGCCGGGGACAGGGCCTTCATTTT
CDR3: CASSVRSRGQGLHF

J: TRBJ1-2
size: once
D: TRBD1
V: TRBV7-2
DNA: TGTGCCAGCAGCTTAGGGAGGCGACAGGGATCTAACTATGGCTACACCTTC
CDR3: CASSLGRRQGSNYGYTF

J: TRBJ2-5
size: NA
D: TRBD1
V: TRBV11-1
DNA: TGTGCCAGCAGCTTAGCGGGACAGGCGGTGCACTTC
CDR3: CASSLAGQAVHF

J: TRBJ2-3
size: NA
D: TRBD2
V: TRBV7-3
DNA: TGTGCCAGCAGCCCCATCCCGGCTAGCGGGGGCCCAGATACGCAGTATTTT
CDR3: CASSPIPASGGPDTQYF

J: TRBJ2-3
size: NA
D: TRBD2
V: TRBV7-8
DNA: TGTGCCAGCAGCTCCCGGGTAGGGACTAGAACGCAGTATTTT
CDR3: CASSSRVGTRTQYF

J: TRBJ2-3
size: NA
D: NA
V: TRBV10-1
DNA: TGCGCCAGCAGTGAGTCGATCGAGGATACGCAGTATTTT
CDR3: CASSESIEDTQYF

J: TRBJ2-7
size: NA
D: TRBD1
V: TRBV5-1
DNA: TGCGCCAGCAGGCTTGGTACCGGACAGGCTTCGCAGCAGTACTTC
CDR3: CASRLGTGQASQQYF

J: TRBJ1-1
size: once
D: NA
V: TRBV30
DNA: TGTGCCTGGAGTGTCTGGGCTCAGAGGAACACTGAAGCTTTCTTT
CDR3: CAWSVWAQRNTEAFF

J: TRBJ1-2
size: NA
D: TRBD1
V: TRBV24-1
DNA: TGTGCCACCAGTGATCCCAAGACAGGGCGGGGTGGCTACACCTTC
CDR3: CATSDPKTGRGGYTF

J: TRBJ1-1
size: NA
D: NA
V: TRBV30
DNA: TGTGCCTGGAGTAAGAGGGTAAGGACTGAAGCTTTCTTT
CDR3: CAWSKRVRTEAFF

J: TRBJ2-2
size: NA
D: TRBD2
V: TRBV4-3
DNA: TGCGCCAGCAGCCAAGATGCAGTGGGACTAGCATTTAACGGGGAGCTGTTTTTT
CDR3: CASSQDAVGLAFNGELFF

J: TRBJ1-2
size: NA
D: TRBD1
V: TRBV6-6
DNA: TGTGCCAGCAGCTCTCCGACAGGGACCTATGGCTACACCTTC
CDR3: CASSSPTGTYGYTF

J: TRBJ2-3
size: once
D: NA
V: TRBV15
DNA: TGTGCCACCAGCAGAGGCGGGGTGCAGCTAGATACGCAGTATTTT
CDR3: CATSRGGVQLDTQYF

J: TRBJ1-2
size: few
D: TRBD1
V: TRBV18
DNA: TGTGCCAGCTCACCTTTCGAGGGGGCAGACTATGGCTACACCTTC
CDR3: CASSPFEGADYGYTF

J: TRBJ2-1
size: NA
D: TRBD2
V: TRBV6-2/TRBV6-3
DNA: TGTGCCAGCAGCCCTACTGGGACTAGCGGGAGAAATGAGCAGTTCTTC
CDR3: CASSPTGTSGRNEQFF

J: TRBJ1-5
size: NA
D: TRBD1
V: TRBV19
DNA: TGTGCCAGTAGTATAGTGCTACCCTCCGGGACAGGGGGCAATCAGCCCCAGCATTTT
CDR3: CASSIVLPSGTGGNQPQHF

J: TRBJ2-7
size: NA
D: TRBD2
V: TRBV3-1/TRBV3-2
DNA: TGTGCCAGCAGCCAAGTATGTCTAGCGGCGGGCTCCTACGAGCAGTACTTC
CDR3: CASSQVCLAAGSYEQYF